This TCR beta chain was retrieved from a study of blood T cell repertoires in COVID-19. At the level of the study: Spain, Italy and the United States supplied samples that represented acute and convalescent COVID-19.

CDR1 is SNHLY, CDR2 FYNNEI, per germline. The CDR3 runs 15 residues. Trimming at V came to 3 bases and at J to 5 bases, leaving 8 bases not matched to a gene. TCRdb's table, derived via immunoSEQ multiplex PCR, lists solely in-frame clones and lacks some. The sample contains more than 200,000 clones, approximately 90% of which appear only once. The receptor was derived from a woman between 40 and 50 years old who had recovered from COVID-19. The genes are TRBV2 and TRBJ1-2; 8 bases align to TRBD1. The sequencing input was peripheral blood. The CDR3 spells CASSDRDRSWYGYTF. The CDR3, as DNA: TGTGCCAGCAGTGACCGGGACAGGTCGTGGTATGGCTACACCTTC.